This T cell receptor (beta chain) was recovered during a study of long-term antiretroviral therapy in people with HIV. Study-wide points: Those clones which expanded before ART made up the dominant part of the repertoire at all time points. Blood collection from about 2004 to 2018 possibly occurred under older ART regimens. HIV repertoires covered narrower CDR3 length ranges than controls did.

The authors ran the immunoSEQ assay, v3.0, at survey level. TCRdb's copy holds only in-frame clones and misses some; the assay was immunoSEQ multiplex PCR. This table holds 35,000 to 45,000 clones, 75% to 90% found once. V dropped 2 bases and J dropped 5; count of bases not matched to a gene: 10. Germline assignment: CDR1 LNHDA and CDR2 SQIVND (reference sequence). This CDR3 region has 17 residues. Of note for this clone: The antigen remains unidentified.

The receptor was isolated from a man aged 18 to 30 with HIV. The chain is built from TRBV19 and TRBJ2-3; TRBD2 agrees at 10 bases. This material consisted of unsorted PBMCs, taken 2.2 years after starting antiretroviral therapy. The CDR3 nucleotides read TGTGCCAGTAGTATATTAGGAAGCGGGGGGGCAGGAGATACGCAGTATTTT. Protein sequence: CASSILGSGGAGDTQYF.